These T cell receptor beta chains were read from a single sample in a study of post-analysis software for immune sequencing data. Using its own MiXCR run on the PCR reads, TCRdb lists one record per CDR3 protein. The sample holds about 500,000 distinct CDR3 sequences, 40% to 55% seen once. Source material: blood. All receptors derive from a girl aged 10 to 17 with multiple sclerosis. CDR3s include the opening cysteine and the closing phenylalanine or tryptophan. Fields, in order: V gene, J gene, CDR3 protein.

>TRBV7-2|TRBJ2-1
CASSLVSGSSYNEQFF
>TRBV7-2|TRBJ2-1
CASSLGAGSHNEQFF
>TRBV4-3|TRBJ1-5
CASSQGGAWGIDQPQHF
>TRBV11-2|TRBJ2-7
CASSLVAGGPAYEQYF
>TRBV24-1|TRBJ2-1
CATSDPPAGGPNEQFF
>TRBV9|TRBJ2-1
CASSVADDEQFF
>TRBV7-6|TRBJ2-3
CASSDWTGEQYF
>TRBV7-2|TRBJ2-7
CASSGRDRTYEQYF
>TRBV29-1|TRBJ2-1
CSAKLAGGPGEQFF
>TRBV5-1|NA
CASSWTGTGAGETQYF
>TRBV7-2|TRBJ2-2
CASSHPDGNTGELFF
>TRBV12-3/TRBV12-4|TRBJ2-4
CASSLGWAKNIQYF
>TRBV5-1|TRBJ1-4
CASPDRGEKLFF
>TRBV5-6|TRBJ2-1
CASSLPAGFNEQFF
>TRBV29-1|TRBJ2-5
CSVEGRGTQETQYF
>TRBV10-1|TRBJ2-7
CASSGSTLGEQYF
>TRBV2|TRBJ1-1
CASSRSRGDTEAFF
>TRBV27|TRBJ2-1
CASSSGGAGYYNEQFF
>TRBV7-9|TRBJ2-3
CASSPFSGRRIDTQYF
>TRBV5-1|TRBJ2-5
CASSRDGTGRTETQYF
>TRBV9|TRBJ1-2
CASSAHTTGCGYTF
>TRBV20-1|TRBJ2-1
CSARVRVPYNEQFF
>TRBV10-3|NA
CAISGGGLAETYEQYF
>TRBV28|TRBJ2-1
CASSFAQRRYNEQFF
>TRBV7-2|TRBJ2-1
CASSPVPGREEFF
>TRBV29-1|TRBJ2-7
CSVVGTETRYYEQYF
>TRBV6-6|TRBJ2-1
CAGGVTGFGQFF
>TRBV20-1|TRBJ1-4
CSARQPNEKLFF
>TRBV10-3|TRBJ2-3
CAISDAAGGRTPQYF
>TRBV7-6|TRBJ2-7
CASSFYDPQEPYEQYF
>TRBV5-1|TRBJ2-5
CASSQHNSETQYF
>TRBV12-3/TRBV12-4|TRBJ2-1
CASSLDRGSYNEQFF
>TRBV10-2|TRBJ1-2
CASSEATGLNYGYTF
>TRBV20-1|TRBJ2-3
CSARDLRGSGSHTDTQYF
>TRBV7-9|TRBJ1-5
CASSLDGADGRAQFHQPQHF
>TRBV7-2|TRBJ2-7
CASSSRTSGRAVAYEQYF
>TRBV28|TRBJ2-1
CASSFVWTSGRVNEQFF
>TRBV11-2|TRBJ1-1
CASSLGAGKTEAFF
>TRBV20-1|TRBJ2-7
CSARVPAYYEQYF
>TRBV18|TRBJ2-1
CASSPRTGSGRDNEQFF
>TRBV6-5|TRBJ2-2
CASSLGTQNTGELFF